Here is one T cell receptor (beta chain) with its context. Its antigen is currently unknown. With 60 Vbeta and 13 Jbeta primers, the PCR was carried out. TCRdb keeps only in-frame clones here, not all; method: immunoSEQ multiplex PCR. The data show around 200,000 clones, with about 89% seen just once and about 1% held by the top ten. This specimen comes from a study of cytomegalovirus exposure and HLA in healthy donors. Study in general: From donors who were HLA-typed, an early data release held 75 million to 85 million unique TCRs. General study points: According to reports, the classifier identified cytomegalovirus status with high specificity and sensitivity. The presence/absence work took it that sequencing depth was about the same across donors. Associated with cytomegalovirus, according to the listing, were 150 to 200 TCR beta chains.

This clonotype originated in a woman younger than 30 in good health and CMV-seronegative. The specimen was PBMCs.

The CDR3 nucleotides read TGTGCCAGCTCAGCCCTACTAGCGGGGGTTCAAGAGACCCAGTACTTC. It translates to CASSALLAGVQETQYF. The rearrangement uses TRBV18 and TRBJ2-5; 11 nucleotides line up with TRBD2. There are 16 residues in the CDR3. Germline V lookup: CDR1 KGHSH, CDR2 LQKENI. J lost 2 bases, V lost 5 bases, and 7 bases had no gene match.